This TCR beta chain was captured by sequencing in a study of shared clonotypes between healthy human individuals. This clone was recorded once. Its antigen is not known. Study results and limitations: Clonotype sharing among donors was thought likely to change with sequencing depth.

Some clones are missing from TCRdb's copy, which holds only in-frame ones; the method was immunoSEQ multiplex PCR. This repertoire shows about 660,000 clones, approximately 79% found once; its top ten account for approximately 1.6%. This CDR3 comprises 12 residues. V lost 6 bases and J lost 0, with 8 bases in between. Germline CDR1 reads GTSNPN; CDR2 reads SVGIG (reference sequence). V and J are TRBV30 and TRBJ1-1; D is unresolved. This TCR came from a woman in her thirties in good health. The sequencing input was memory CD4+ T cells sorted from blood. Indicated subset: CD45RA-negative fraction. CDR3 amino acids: CACLRVNTEAFF. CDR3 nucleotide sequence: TGTGCCTGCCTGCGAGTGAACACTGAAGCTTTCTTT.